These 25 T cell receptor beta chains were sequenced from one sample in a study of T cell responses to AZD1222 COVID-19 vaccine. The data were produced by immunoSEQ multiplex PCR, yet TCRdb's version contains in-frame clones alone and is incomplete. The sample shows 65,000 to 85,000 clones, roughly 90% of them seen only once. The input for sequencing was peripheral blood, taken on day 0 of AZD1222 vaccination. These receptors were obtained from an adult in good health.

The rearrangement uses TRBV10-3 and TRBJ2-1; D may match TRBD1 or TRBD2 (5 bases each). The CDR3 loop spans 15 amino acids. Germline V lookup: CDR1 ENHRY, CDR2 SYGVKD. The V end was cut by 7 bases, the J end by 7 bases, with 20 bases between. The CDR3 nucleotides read TGTGCCATCACCCCGGGACCCACCGGGGTAAATGAGCAGTTCTTC. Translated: CAITPGPTGVNEQFF.

CDR3 amino acids: CASSSGLAGALDTQYF. DNA of the CDR3: TGTGCCAGCAGCTCGGGACTAGCGGGGGCCCTTGATACGCAGTATTTT. The chain joins TRBV11-3 to TRBJ2-3; 14 positions match TRBD2. The CDR3 is 16 amino acids. After removal of 4 bases from V and 6 bases from J, the junction contained 6 bases not matched to a gene. CDR1 is SGHNT and CDR2 is YENEEA in the germline V gene.

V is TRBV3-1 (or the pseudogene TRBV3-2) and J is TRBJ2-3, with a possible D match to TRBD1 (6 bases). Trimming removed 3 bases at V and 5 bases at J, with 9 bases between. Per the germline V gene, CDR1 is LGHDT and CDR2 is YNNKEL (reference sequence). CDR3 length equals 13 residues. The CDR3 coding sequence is TGTGCCAGCAGCCATCAGGGGCGAGATACGCAGTATTTT. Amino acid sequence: CASSHQGRDTQYF.

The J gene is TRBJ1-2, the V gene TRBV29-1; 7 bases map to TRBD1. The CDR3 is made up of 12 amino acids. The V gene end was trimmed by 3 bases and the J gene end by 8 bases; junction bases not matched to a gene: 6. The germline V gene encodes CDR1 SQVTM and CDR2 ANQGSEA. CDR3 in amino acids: CSVDQGGRGYTF. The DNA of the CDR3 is TGCAGCGTTGACCAGGGGGGGCGCGGCTACACCTTC.

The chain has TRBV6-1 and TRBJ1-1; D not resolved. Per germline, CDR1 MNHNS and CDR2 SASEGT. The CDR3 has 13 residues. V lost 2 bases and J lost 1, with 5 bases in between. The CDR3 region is CASSEQENTEAFF. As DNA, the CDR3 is TGTGCCAGCAGTGAACAGGAGAACACTGAAGCTTTCTTT.

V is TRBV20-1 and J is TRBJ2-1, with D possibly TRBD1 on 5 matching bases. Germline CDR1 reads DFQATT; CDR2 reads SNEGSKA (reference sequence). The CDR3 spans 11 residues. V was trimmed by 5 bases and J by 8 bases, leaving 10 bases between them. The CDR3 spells CSAQGVYEQFF. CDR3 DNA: TGCAGTGCTCAAGGGGTGTATGAGCAGTTCTTC.

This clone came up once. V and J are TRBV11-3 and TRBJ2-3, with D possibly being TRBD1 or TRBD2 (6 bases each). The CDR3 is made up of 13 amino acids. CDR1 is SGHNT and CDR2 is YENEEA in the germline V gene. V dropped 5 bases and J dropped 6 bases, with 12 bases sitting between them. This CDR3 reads CASSPQGGDTQYF. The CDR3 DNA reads TGTGCCAGCAGCCCTCAAGGGGGGGATACGCAGTATTTT.

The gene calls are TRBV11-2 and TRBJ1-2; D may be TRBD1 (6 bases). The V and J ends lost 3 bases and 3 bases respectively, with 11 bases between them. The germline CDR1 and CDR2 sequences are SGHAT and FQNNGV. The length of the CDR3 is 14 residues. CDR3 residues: CASSLDNRDYGYTF. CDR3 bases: TGTGCCAGCAGCTTGGACAACAGGGACTATGGCTACACCTTC.

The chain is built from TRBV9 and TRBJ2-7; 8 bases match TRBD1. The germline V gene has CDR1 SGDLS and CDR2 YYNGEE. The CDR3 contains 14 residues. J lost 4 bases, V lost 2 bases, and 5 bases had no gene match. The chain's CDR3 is CASSVGDRIYEQYF. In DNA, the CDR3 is TGTGCCAGCAGCGTTGGGGACAGGATTTACGAGCAGTACTTC. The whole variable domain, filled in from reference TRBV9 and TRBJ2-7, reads DSGVTQTPKHLITATGQRVTLRCSPRSGDLSVYWYQQSLDQGLQFLIQYYNGEERAKGNILERFSAQQFPDLHSELNLSSLELGDSALYFCASSVGDRIYEQYFGPGTRLTVT.

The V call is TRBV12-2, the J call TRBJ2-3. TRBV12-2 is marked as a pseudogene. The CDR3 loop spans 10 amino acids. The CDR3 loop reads CASRCRSQYF. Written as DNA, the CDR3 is TGTGCAAGTCGGTGTAGGTCGCAGTATTTT.

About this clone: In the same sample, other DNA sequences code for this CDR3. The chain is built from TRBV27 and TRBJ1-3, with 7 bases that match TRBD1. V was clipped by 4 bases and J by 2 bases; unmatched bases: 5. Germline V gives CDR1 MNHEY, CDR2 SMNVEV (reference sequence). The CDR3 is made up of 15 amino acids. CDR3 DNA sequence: TGTGCCAGCAGTTGGACAGGAGGCCCTGGAAACACCATATATTTT. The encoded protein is CASSWTGGPGNTIYF.

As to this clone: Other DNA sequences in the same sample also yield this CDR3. As DNA, the CDR3 is TGTGCCAGCAGTTTCTTAGGACAGGGAGCGAGGAATGAGCAGTTCTTC. Amino acid sequence: CASSFLGQGARNEQFF. The rearrangement links TRBV27 to TRBJ2-1; 8 bases match TRBD1. Germline V CDR1 and CDR2: MNHEY, SMNVEV (reference sequence). Trimming took 3 bases from V and 7 from J; bases not matched to a gene: 11. The CDR3 spans 16 residues.

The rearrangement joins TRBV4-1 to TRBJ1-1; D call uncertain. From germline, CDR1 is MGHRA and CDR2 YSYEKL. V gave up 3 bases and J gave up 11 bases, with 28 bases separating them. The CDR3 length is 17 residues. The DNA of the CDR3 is TGCGCCAGCAGCCAGCCGGGCTCAACTAACTCTCAACTCGGGGCTTTCTTT. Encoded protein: CASSQPGSTNSQLGAFF.

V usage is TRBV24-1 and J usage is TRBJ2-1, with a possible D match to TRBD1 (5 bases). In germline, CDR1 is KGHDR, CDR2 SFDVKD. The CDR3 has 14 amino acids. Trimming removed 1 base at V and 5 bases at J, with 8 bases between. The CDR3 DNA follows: TGTGCCACCAGTGATTTCGGCAGGGACAATGAGCAGTTCTTC. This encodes CATSDFGRDNEQFF.

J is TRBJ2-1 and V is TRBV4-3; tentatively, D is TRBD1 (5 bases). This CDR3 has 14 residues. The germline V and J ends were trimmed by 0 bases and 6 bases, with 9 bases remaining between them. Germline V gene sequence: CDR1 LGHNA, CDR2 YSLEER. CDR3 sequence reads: CASSQDVRANEQFF. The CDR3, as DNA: TGCGCCAGCAGCCAAGATGTCAGGGCCAATGAGCAGTTCTTC.

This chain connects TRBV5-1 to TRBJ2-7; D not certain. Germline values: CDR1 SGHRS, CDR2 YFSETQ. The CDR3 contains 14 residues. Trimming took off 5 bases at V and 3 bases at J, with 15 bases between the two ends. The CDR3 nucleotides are TGCGCCAGCAGGGCGTACATAATGGTCTACGAGCAGTACTTC. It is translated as CASRAYIMVYEQYF.

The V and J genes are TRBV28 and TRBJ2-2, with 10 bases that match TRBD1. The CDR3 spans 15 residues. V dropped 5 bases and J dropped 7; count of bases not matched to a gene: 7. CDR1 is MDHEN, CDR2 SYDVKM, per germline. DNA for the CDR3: TGTGCCAGCAGTCGCCGGGACAGGGGAGGCGGGGAGCTGTTTTTT. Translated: CASSRRDRGGGELFF. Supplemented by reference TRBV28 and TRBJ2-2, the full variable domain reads DVKVTQSSRYLVKRTGEKVFLECVQDMDHENMFWYRQDPGLGLRLIYFSYDVKMKEKGDIPEGYSVSREKKERFSLILESASTNQTSMYLCASSRRDRGGGELFFGEGSRLTVL.

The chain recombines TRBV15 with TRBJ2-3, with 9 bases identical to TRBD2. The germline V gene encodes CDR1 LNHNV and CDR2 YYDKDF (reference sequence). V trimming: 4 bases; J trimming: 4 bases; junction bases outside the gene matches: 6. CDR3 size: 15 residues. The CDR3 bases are TGTGCCACCAGCATAGGGGCGGGGGGGTCAGATACGCAGTATTTT. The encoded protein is CATSIGAGGSDTQYF. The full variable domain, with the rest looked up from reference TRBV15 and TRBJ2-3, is DAMVIQNPRYQVTQFGKPVTLSCSQTLNHNVMYWYQQKSSQAPKLLFHYYDKDFNNEADTPDNFQSRRPNTSFCFLDIRSPGLGDTAMYLCATSIGAGGSDTQYFGPGTRLTVL.

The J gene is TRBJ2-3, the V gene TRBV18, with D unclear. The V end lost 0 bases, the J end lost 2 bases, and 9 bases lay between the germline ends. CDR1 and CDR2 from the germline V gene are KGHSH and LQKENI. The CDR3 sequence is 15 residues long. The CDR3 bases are TGTGCCAGCTCACCACCCCTCCGGGTCACAGATACGCAGTATTTT. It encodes CASSPPLRVTDTQYF.

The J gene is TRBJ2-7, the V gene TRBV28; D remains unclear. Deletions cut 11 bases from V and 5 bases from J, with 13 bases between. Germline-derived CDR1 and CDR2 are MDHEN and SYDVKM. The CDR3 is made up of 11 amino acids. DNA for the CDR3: TGTGCCGCCAGGACCAGACACGAGCAGTACTTC. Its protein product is CAARTRHEQYF.

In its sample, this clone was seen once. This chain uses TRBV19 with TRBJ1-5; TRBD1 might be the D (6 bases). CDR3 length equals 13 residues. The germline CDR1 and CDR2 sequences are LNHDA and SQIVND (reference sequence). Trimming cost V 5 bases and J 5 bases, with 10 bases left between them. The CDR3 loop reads CASSQGLDQPQHF. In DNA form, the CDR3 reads TGTGCCAGTAGTCAGGGGCTAGATCAGCCCCAGCATTTT.

This CDR3 is CASSSQGDYGYTF. For the CDR3, the DNA is TGTGCCAGTAGTTCACAGGGCGACTATGGCTACACCTTC. V and J are TRBV19 and TRBJ1-2, with D possibly TRBD1 on 6 matching bases. CDR1 is LNHDA, CDR2 SQIVND, per germline (reference sequence). Trimming cost V 5 bases and J 3 bases, with 10 bases left between them. The CDR3 length is 13 residues.

CDR3 in amino acids: CASSLGTGINQPQHF. CDR3 DNA sequence: TGTGCCAGCAGCTTAGGGACAGGGATCAATCAGCCCCAGCATTTT. The V gene is TRBV7-9, the J gene TRBJ1-5; 8 bases agree with TRBD1. The CDR3 length is 15 residues. Trimming took 1 base from V and 3 from J; bases not matched to a gene: 2. CDR1 SEHNR and CDR2 FQNEAQ come from the germline V gene (reference sequence).

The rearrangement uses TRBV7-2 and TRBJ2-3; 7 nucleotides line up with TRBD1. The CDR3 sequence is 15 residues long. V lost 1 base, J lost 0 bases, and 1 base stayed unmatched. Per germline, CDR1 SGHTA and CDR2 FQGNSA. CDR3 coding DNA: TGTGCCAGCAGCTTAGTGGGACAGAGCACAGATACGCAGTATTTT. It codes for CASSLVGQSTDTQYF. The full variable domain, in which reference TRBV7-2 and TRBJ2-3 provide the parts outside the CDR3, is GAGVSQSPSNKVTEKGKDVELRCDPISGHTALYWYRQSLGQGLEFLIYFQGNSAPDKSGLPSDRFSAERTGGSVSTLTIQRTQQEDSAVYLCASSLVGQSTDTQYFGPGTRLTVL.

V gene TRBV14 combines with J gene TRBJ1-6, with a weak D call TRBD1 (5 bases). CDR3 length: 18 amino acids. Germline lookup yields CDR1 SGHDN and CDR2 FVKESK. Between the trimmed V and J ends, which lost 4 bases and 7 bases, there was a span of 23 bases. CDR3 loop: CASSRTREGKRVNSPLHF. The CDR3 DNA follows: TGTGCCAGCAGCCGAACCAGGGAGGGGAAAAGGGTGAATTCACCCCTCCACTTT.